The T cell receptor beta chain under discussion was sequenced for a study of shared clonotypes between healthy human individuals. Germline lookup yields CDR1 MDHEN and CDR2 SYDVKM. The CDR3 consists of 15 residues. Trimming left V 6 bases short and J 5 bases short, with 19 bases between. In the case of this clone: As yet, its antigen is unknown.

Generated by immunoSEQ multiplex PCR, the TCRdb table keeps only in-frame clones and is missing some. The data contain about 820,000 clones, 85% to 95% of them singletons. Naivety among CD8 cells was defined by CD45RO negativity and positive CCR7 selection, thereby excluding terminally differentiated effector memory CD45RA+ cells. Study-wide findings and caveats: Larger estimated richness was generally seen in naive subsets than in memory subsets.

The receptor's source is a man under 40 in good health. The V call is TRBV28, the J call TRBJ2-5; D is possibly TRBD1 (5 bases). The sample was naive CD8+ T cells sorted from blood. Here the CDR3 reads CASSPPRQLEETQYF. The CDR3 coding sequence is TGTGCCAGCAGCCCCCCTAGACAGTTAGAGGAGACCCAGTACTTC.